This TCR beta chain derives from a study of control samples from healthy donors and cancer patients. The CDR3 sequence is 15 residues long. The germline V gene has CDR1 SGHRS and CDR2 YFSETQ. Trimming cost V 3 bases and J 6 bases, with 17 bases left between them. Assay used: immunoSEQ multiplex PCR; TCRdb lists only in-frame clones, some missing. The sample holds roughly 130,000 clones, 88% seen once. Sequences were obtained from blood. The chain joins TRBV5-1 to TRBJ2-3; a possible D gene is TRBD2 (6 bases). The source of this sequence is a woman in her twenties or thirties in good health. Here the CDR3 reads CASSSEAGKGDTQYF. DNA of the CDR3: TGCGCCAGCAGCTCCGAGGCGGGGAAAGGGGATACGCAGTATTTT.